This TCR beta chain was documented in a study of T cells after yellow fever vaccination. This clonotype came up many times. Its specificity is unknown. Whole-study results and caveats: Most clones from primary vaccination were detected again post-booster (about 95% CD4, about 85% CD8).

Trimming removed 1 base from V and 1 base from J; junction bases left unmatched: 2. The germline CDR1 and CDR2 sequences are KGHDR and SFDVKD. The CDR3 contains 15 residues. In TCRdb, the 5' RACE reads were re-called with MiXCR into one record per CDR3 protein. The sample contains roughly 340,000 distinct CDR3 sequences, approximately 9% of which appear only once. The sequences come from PBMCs, collected on the day of the first yellow fever vaccination. This TCR derives from a man between 18 and 35 years old who received the YFV17D yellow fever vaccine. The chain employs TRBV24-1 and TRBJ2-5; TRBD2 matches at 7 bases. The DNA of the CDR3 is TGTGCCACCAGTGATTTCCGGGGGGTCCAAGAGACCCAGTACTTC. Its protein product is CATSDFRGVQETQYF.